Following are 18 T cell receptor beta chains from one sample sequenced in a study of spatial heterogeneity in lung cancer. TCRdb itself ran the 5' RACE reads through MiXCR, one entry per CDR3 protein. The sample yields about 78,000 distinct CDR3 sequences, about 7.8% seen once. Time point described: sample taken at primary tumor resection. Sample: PBMCs, taken at surgery. The receptors originated from a male donor with early-stage non-small cell lung cancer.

The chain uses TRBV10-3 and TRBJ2-7; 10 bases align to TRBD2. J was trimmed by 5 bases and V by 6 bases; bases with no gene match: 7. Germline lookup yields CDR1 ENHRY and CDR2 SYGVKD. This CDR3 comprises 14 residues. The CDR3 DNA sequence: TGTGCCATCAGGATCGGGACTAGCGTCAACGAGCAGTACTTC. This translates into CAIRIGTSVNEQYF.

About this clonotype: Just one base apart from a much larger clone, this may be a read error. The chain couples TRBV30 to TRBJ1-5; D possibly corresponds to TRBD1 (6 bases). The CDR3 consists of 13 residues. V was pared by 1 base and J by 4 bases, with 8 bases between. Germline CDR1 GTSNPN, CDR2 SVGIG (reference sequence). The CDR3 bases are TGTGCCTGGAGTGCAGGGGATAATCAGCCCCAGCATTTT. Translated, it gives CAWSAGDNQPQHF.

This clonotype was detected a few times. The gene calls are TRBV2 and TRBJ2-7; D is undetermined. Trimming cost V 7 bases and J 5 bases, with 15 bases left between them. Germline values: CDR1 SNHLY, CDR2 FYNNEI. This CDR3 is built from 13 residues. Here the CDR3 reads CASNYGRADEQYF. CDR3 in DNA: TGTGCCAGCAACTATGGACGCGCGGACGAGCAGTACTTC.

This clonotype was counted at least ten times. The CDR3 nucleotides read TGTGCCAGCAGACCCAACGGGGCCGGGGAGCTGTTTTTT. It specifies CASRPNGAGELFF. The V gene is TRBV6-5, the J gene TRBJ2-2; D is perhaps TRBD2 (5 bases). This CDR3 has 13 amino acids. Germline V gives CDR1 MNHEY, CDR2 SVGAGI. V was shortened by 6 bases and J by 6 bases, with 11 bases between the two germline ends.

The table lists this clonotype with many counts. CDR3 sequence: CAISDLTSGISGETQYF. In DNA form, the CDR3 reads TGTGCCATCAGTGATTTGACTAGCGGGATCTCGGGGGAGACCCAGTACTTC. The gene calls are TRBV10-3 and TRBJ2-5, with 11 positions matching TRBD2. The CDR3 runs to 17 residues. The V gene end was trimmed by 3 bases and the J gene end by 5 bases; junction bases not matched to a gene: 11. CDR1 ENHRY and CDR2 SYGVKD come from the germline V gene.

V and J are TRBV20-1 and TRBJ1-1; a possible D gene is TRBD1 (5 bases). Trimming stripped 0 bases from V and 7 bases from J, with 18 bases between. The length of the CDR3 is 15 residues. In germline, CDR1 is DFQATT, CDR2 SNEGSKA (reference sequence). This chain's CDR3 is CSARDWMRTGLEAFF. The CDR3 nucleotides read TGCAGTGCTAGAGATTGGATGCGTACGGGACTTGAAGCTTTCTTT.

This clonotype was detected many times. This sequence joins TRBV20-1 and TRBJ1-2, with TRBD1 matching over 7 bases. The ends lost 5 bases at V and 3 bases at J; junction bases unmatched: 9. Germline CDR1 reads DFQATT; CDR2 reads SNEGSKA (reference sequence). The CDR3 length is 14 residues. The CDR3 protein is CSAAKLTGDYGYTF. The CDR3 DNA follows: TGCAGTGCTGCAAAGCTCACAGGGGACTATGGCTACACCTTC.

Many counts were recorded for this clonotype. V is TRBV2 and J is TRBJ1-1; D is unresolved. This CDR3 has 11 residues. V was clipped by 3 bases and J by 2 bases, with 1 base between them. Germline CDR1 is SNHLY and CDR2 is FYNNEI. In DNA form, the CDR3 reads TGTGCCAGCAGTGATAACACTGAAGCTTTCTTT. Translation gives CASSDNTEAFF. The full variable domain, rest sourced from reference TRBV2 and TRBJ1-1, is EPEVTQTPSHQVTQMGQEVILRCVPISNHLYFYWYRQILGQKVEFLVSFYNNEISEKSEIFDDQFSVERPDGSNFTLKIRSTKLEDSAMYFCASSDNTEAFFGQGTRLTVV.

Ten or more counts support this clonotype. The chain couples TRBV7-6 to TRBJ2-3, with TRBD2 identical over 15 bases. The CDR3 has 15 residues. Germline V gene lookup returns CDR1 SGHVS and CDR2 FNYEAQ. Unmatched junction bases numbered 3, after V lost 5 bases and J lost 6 bases. The CDR3 reads CASSLGLAGGDTQYF. The CDR3 bases are TGTGCCAGCAGCCTAGGACTAGCGGGAGGGGATACGCAGTATTTT.

There are many counts of this clonotype. The chain joins TRBV25-1 to TRBJ2-3, with 7 nucleotides matching TRBD1. V gave up 5 bases and J gave up 6 bases; unmatched junction bases: 11. Germline values: CDR1 MGHDK, CDR2 SYGVNS. This CDR3 is built from 15 residues. The CDR3 coding sequence is TGTGCCAGCAGTTCCGGGGACAGCCCCCTTGATACGCAGTATTTT. It codes for CASSSGDSPLDTQYF.

There are a few counts of this clonotype. The V and J genes are TRBV29-1 and TRBJ1-1; no clear D. Trimming took off 7 bases at V and 12 bases at J, with 21 bases between the two ends. The CDR3 has 12 amino acids. Germline CDR1 reads SQVTM; CDR2 reads ANQGSEA. Here the CDR3 reads CSAVSGLLETFF. CDR3 nucleotide sequence: TGCAGCGCCGTGTCAGGTCTCTTGGAAACTTTCTTT.

This clonotype was seen at least ten times. The rearrangement uses TRBV4-3 and TRBJ1-1, with D uncertain. CDR3 length: 15 amino acids. Trimming stripped 0 bases from V and 2 bases from J, with 10 bases between. The germline CDR1 and CDR2 sequences are LGHNA and YSLEER. CDR3 sequence: CASSQENAINTEAFF. The CDR3 region has the DNA TGCGCCAGCAGCCAAGAGAACGCTATTAACACTGAAGCTTTCTTT.

The gene calls are TRBV12-3 or TRBV12-4 and TRBJ2-3; D uncertain. CDR3 length: 12 residues. The germline V and J ends were trimmed by 1 base and 5 bases, with 4 bases remaining between them. The CDR3 bases are TGTGCCAGCAGTTTAGGAGGAGATACGCAGTATTTT. It is translated as CASSLGGDTQYF.

In this sample, this clonotype turned up many times. The gene calls are TRBV10-2 and TRBJ2-1; D uncertain. Germline assignment: CDR1 WSHSY and CDR2 SAAADI. The CDR3 totals 13 residues. Trimming removed 2 bases at V and 10 bases at J, with 12 bases between. CDR3 DNA: TGCGCCAGCAGTGAGCCCGAGCGTGACGAGCAGTTCTTC. This codes for CASSEPERDEQFF.

A word on this clonotype: Given a much more abundant clone one base away, this may be a read error. V is TRBV3-1 and J is TRBJ2-7; D ambiguous. Trimming removed 2 bases at V and 2 bases at J, with 13 bases between. CDR1 is LGHDT and CDR2 is YNNKEL in the germline V gene (reference sequence). The CDR3 spans 15 residues. The CDR3 loop is CASSQRPVRTYEQYF. In DNA form, the CDR3 reads TGTGCCAGCAGCCAACGGCCAGTTCGGACCTACGAGCAGTACTTC.

This clonotype has ten or more counts. A junction boundary mismatches the germline segment, possibly from a read error. This chain uses TRBV7-6 with TRBJ2-7, with 8 nucleotides matching TRBD1. The CDR3 runs 13 residues. Germline V lookup: CDR1 SGHVS, CDR2 FNYEAQ. DNA of the CDR3: TGTGCCAGCAGCCCCCGGACAGGGTCCTACGAGCACTTC. Protein: CASSPRTGSYEHF.

The V gene is TRBV12-3 or TRBV12-4, the J gene TRBJ1-5, with D unclear. CDR3 length: 11 residues. V lost 3 bases and J 3 bases, leaving 0 bases between the germline ends. The CDR3 spells CASSFNQPQHF. The CDR3 DNA is TGTGCCAGCAGTTTCAATCAGCCCCAGCATTTT.

Ten or more counts support this clonotype. This chain's CDR3 is CATSDRGTDTQYF. CDR3 nucleotides: TGTGCCACCTCGGACCGTGGCACAGATACGCAGTATTTT. The chain carries TRBV24-1 and TRBJ2-3; D is unclear. Trimming pared 9 bases from V and 1 base from J, leaving 10 bases between. The CDR3 length is 13 residues. The germline V gene has CDR1 KGHDR and CDR2 SFDVKD.